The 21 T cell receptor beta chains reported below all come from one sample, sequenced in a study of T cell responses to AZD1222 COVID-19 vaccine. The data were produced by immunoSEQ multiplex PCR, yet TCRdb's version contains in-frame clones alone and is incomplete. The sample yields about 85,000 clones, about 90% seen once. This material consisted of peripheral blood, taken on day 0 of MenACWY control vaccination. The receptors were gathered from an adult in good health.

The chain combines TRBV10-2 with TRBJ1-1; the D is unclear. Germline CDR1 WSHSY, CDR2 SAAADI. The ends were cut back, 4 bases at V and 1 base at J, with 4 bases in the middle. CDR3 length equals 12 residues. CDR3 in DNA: TGCGCCAGCAGTGGACAGAACACTGAAGCTTTCTTT. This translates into CASSGQNTEAFF.

CDR3 nucleotide sequence: TGTGCCTGGAGTTTTCGCGACAGGGAGAACACTGAAGCTTTCTTT. Its translation: CAWSFRDRENTEAFF. This chain joins TRBV30 and TRBJ1-1, with 7 bases aligning to TRBD1. After removal of 2 bases from V and 1 base from J, the junction contained 7 bases not matched to a gene. Germline-derived CDR1 and CDR2 are GTSNPN and SVGIG (reference sequence). The CDR3 sequence is 15 residues long.

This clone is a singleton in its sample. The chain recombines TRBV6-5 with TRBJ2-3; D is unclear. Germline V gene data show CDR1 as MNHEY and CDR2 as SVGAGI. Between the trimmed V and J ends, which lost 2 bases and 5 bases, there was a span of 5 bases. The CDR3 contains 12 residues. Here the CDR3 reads CASSYLGDTQYF. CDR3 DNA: TGTGCCAGCAGTTACCTCGGAGATACGCAGTATTTT.

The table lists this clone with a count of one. CDR3 sequence: CASSGQGLGGYTF. Written as DNA, the CDR3 is TGTGCCAGTAGTGGACAGGGGTTGGGTGGCTACACCTTC. J is TRBJ1-2 and V is TRBV19; 9 bases map to TRBD1. This CDR3 contains 13 residues. Trimming took 5 bases from V and 7 from J; bases not matched to a gene: 5. CDR1 is LNHDA and CDR2 is SQIVND in the germline V gene (reference sequence). Full variable domain (remainder filled in from reference TRBV19 and TRBJ1-2): DGGITQSPKYLFRKEGQNVTLSCEQNLNHDAMYWYRQDPGQGLRLIYYSQIVNDFQKGDIAEGYSVSREKKESFPLTVTSAQKNPTAFYLCASSGQGLGGYTFGSGTRLTVV.

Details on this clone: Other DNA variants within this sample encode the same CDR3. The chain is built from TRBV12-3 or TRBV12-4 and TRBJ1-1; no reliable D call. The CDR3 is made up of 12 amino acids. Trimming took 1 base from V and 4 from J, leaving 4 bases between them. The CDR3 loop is CASSLGSTEAFF. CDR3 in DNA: TGTGCCAGCAGTTTAGGGAGCACTGAAGCTTTCTTT.

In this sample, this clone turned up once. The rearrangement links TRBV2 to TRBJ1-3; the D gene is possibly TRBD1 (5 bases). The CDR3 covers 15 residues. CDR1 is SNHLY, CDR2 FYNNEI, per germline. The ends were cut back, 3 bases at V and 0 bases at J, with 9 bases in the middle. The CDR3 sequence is CASSEGGSSGNTIYF. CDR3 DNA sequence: TGTGCCAGCAGTGAGGGGGGAAGCTCTGGAAACACCATATATTTT.

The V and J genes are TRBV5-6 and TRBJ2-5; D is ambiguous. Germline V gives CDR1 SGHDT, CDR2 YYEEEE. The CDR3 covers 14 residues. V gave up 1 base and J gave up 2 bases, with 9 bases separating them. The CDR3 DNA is TGTGCCAGCAGCTTGTCGACATTTCAAGAGACCCAGTACTTC. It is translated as CASSLSTFQETQYF.

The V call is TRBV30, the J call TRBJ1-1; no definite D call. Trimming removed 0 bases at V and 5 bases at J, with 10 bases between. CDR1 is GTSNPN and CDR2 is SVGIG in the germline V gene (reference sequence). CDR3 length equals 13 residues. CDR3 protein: CAWSVAGRTEAFF. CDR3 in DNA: TGTGCCTGGAGTGTGGCAGGCCGGACTGAAGCTTTCTTT. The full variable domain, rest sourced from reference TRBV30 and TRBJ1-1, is SQTIHQWPATLVQPVGSPLSLECTVEGTSNPNLYWYRQAAGRGLQLLFYSVGIGQISSEVPQNLSASRPQDRQFILSSKKLLLSDSGFYLCAWSVAGRTEAFFGQGTRLTVV.

The CDR3 DNA reads TGTGCCAGCTCACCTTCTAGCGGGGGTGGAGATACGCAGTATTTT. Translation: CASSPSSGGGDTQYF. V usage is TRBV18 and J usage is TRBJ2-3; 10 positions match TRBD2. With V trimmed by 3 bases and J by 5 bases, 5 bases remained unmatched. Per germline, CDR1 KGHSH and CDR2 LQKENI. The CDR3 is 15 residues long.

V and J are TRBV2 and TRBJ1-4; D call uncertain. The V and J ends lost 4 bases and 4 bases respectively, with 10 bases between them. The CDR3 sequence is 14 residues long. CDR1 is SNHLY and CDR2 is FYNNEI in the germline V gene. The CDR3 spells CASSVGRNNEKLFF. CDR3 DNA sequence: TGTGCCAGCAGTGTGGGCAGAAATAATGAAAAACTGTTTTTT.

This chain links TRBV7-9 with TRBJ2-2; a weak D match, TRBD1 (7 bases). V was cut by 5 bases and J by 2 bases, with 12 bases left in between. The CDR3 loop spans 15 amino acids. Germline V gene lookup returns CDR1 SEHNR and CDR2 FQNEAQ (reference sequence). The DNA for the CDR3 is TGTGCCAGCAGCGCGGGGACAGTTAACACCGGGGAGCTGTTTTTT. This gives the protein CASSAGTVNTGELFF. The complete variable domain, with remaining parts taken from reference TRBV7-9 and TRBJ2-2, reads DTGVSQNPRHKITKRGQNVTFRCDPISEHNRLYWYRQTLGQGPEFLTYFQNEAQLEKSRLLSDRFSAERPKGSFSTLEIQRTEQGDSAMYLCASSAGTVNTGELFFGEGSRLTVL.

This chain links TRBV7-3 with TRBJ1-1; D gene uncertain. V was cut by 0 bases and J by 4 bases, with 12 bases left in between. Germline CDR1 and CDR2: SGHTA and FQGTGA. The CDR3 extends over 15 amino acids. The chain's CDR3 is CASSLTPGSSTEAFF. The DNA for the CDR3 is TGTGCCAGCAGCTTAACTCCCGGGTCGAGCACTGAAGCTTTCTTT.

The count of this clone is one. CDR3 in amino acids: CASSPTGTATYEQYF. CDR3 DNA: TGTGCCAGCAGTCCAACCGGGACGGCTACCTACGAGCAGTACTTC. The chain joins TRBV2 to TRBJ2-7; D may be TRBD1 or TRBD2 (5 bases each). CDR1 and CDR2 from the germline V gene are SNHLY and FYNNEI. V was clipped by 5 bases and J by 2 bases, with 16 bases between them. This CDR3 region has 15 residues. Variable domain in full (rest from reference TRBV2 and TRBJ2-7): EPEVTQTPSHQVTQMGQEVILRCVPISNHLYFYWYRQILGQKVEFLVSFYNNEISEKSEIFDDQFSVERPDGSNFTLKIRSTKLEDSAMYFCASSPTGTATYEQYFGPGTRLTVT.

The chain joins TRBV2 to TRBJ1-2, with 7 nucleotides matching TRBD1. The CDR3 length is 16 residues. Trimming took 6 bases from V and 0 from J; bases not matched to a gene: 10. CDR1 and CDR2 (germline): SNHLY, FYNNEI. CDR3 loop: CASRVGQATANYGYTF. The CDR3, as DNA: TGTGCCAGCAGGGTAGGACAGGCCACAGCTAACTATGGCTACACCTTC.

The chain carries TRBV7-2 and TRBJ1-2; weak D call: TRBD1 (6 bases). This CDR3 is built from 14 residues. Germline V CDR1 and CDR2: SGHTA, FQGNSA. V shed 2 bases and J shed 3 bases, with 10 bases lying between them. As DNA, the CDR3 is TGTGCCAGCAGCTTAAACAGGGATGACTATGGCTACACCTTC. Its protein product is CASSLNRDDYGYTF. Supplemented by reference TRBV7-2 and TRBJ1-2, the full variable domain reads GAGVSQSPSNKVTEKGKDVELRCDPISGHTALYWYRQSLGQGLEFLIYFQGNSAPDKSGLPSDRFSAERTGGSVSTLTIQRTQQEDSAVYLCASSLNRDDYGYTFGSGTRLTVV.

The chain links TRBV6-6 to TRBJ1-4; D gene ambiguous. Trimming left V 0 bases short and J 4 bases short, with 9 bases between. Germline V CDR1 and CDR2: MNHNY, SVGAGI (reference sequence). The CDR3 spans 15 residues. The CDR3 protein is CASSYSGQVNEKLFF. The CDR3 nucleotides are TGTGCCAGCAGTTACTCAGGGCAGGTTAATGAAAAACTGTTTTTT.

This CDR3 reads CASSITSGGSYNEQFF. CDR3 sequence (DNA): TGTGCCAGTAGTATAACGAGCGGAGGCTCCTACAATGAGCAGTTCTTC. This chain uses TRBV19 with TRBJ2-1; TRBD2 is a possible D gene (5 bases). Trimming cost V 2 bases and J 0 bases, with 11 bases left between them. Germline-derived CDR1 and CDR2 are LNHDA and SQIVND (reference sequence). The CDR3 contains 16 residues.

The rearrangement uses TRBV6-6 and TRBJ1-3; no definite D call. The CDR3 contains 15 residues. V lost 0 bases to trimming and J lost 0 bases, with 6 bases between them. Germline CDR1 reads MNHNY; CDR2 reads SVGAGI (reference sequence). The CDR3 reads CASSYSQNSGNTIYF. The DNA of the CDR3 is TGTGCCAGCAGTTACTCTCAGAACTCTGGAAACACCATATATTTT.

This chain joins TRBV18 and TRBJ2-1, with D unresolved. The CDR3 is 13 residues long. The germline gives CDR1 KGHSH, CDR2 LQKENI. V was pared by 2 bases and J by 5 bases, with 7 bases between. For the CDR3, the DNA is TGTGCCAGCTCACCAAGCCGGGACAATGAGCAGTTCTTC. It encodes CASSPSRDNEQFF. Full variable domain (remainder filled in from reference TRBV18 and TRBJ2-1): NAGVMQNPRHLVRRRGQEARLRCSPMKGHSHVYWYRQLPEEGLKFMVYLQKENIIDESGMPKERFSAEFPKEGPSILRIQQVVRGDSAAYFCASSPSRDNEQFFGPGTRLTVL.

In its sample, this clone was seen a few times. CDR3 bases: TGTGCCAGTAAGGAGTTCGGACAGGGGCCCTACGAGCAGTACTTC. It encodes CASKEFGQGPYEQYF. The V and J genes are TRBV19 and TRBJ2-7; 9 positions match TRBD1. J lost 2 bases, V lost 7 bases, and 9 bases had no gene match. CDR1 is LNHDA, CDR2 SQIVND, per germline (reference sequence). The CDR3 consists of 15 residues.

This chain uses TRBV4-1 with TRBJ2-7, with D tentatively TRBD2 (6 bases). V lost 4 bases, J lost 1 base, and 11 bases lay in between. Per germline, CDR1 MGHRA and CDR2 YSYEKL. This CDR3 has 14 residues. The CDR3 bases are TGCGCCAGCAGCCGAGGACTATCGTCCTACGAGCAGTACTTC. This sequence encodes CASSRGLSSYEQYF.